One sample yielded the 8 T cell receptor beta chains listed below, sequenced in a study of cytomegalovirus exposure and HLA in healthy donors. Researchers ran the PCR with 60 Vbeta and 13 Jbeta primers. This table comes from immunoSEQ multiplex PCR, and its TCRdb copy is limited to in-frame clones, with some not included. Its clone listing holds approximately 190,000 clones. Input material: PBMCs. Receptor source: a boy between 10 and 17 years old in good health and CMV-seronegative.

The chain has TRBV10-3 and TRBJ2-3; 9 nucleotides agree with TRBD1. Per the germline V gene, CDR1 is ENHRY and CDR2 is SYGVKD. This CDR3 contains 16 residues. The ends lost 0 bases at V and 2 bases at J; junction bases unmatched: 3. CDR3 nucleotide sequence: TGTGCCATCAGTGAGTCGGGGACAGGGAACACAGATACGCAGTATTTT. Translating it yields CAISESGTGNTDTQYF.

The rearrangement links TRBV7-2 to TRBJ2-7, with D unclear. V was shortened by 5 bases and J by 7 bases, with 18 bases between the two germline ends. Per germline, CDR1 SGHTA and CDR2 FQGNSA. The CDR3 has 14 residues. The CDR3 DNA reads TGTGCCAGCAGCCTACTTGTGAAAAACCTAGAGCAGTACTTC. It translates to CASSLLVKNLEQYF.

The CDR3 region has the DNA TGTGCCAGCCGATTGTGGACAGCGGGGGTACCTGAAGCTTTCTTT. Protein product: CASRLWTAGVPEAFF. The J gene is TRBJ1-1, the V gene TRBV19, with D tentatively TRBD1 (6 bases). Trimming left V 9 bases short and J 6 bases short, with 23 bases between. CDR1 and CDR2 from the germline V gene are LNHDA and SQIVND (reference sequence). The CDR3 has 15 residues.

J is TRBJ2-7 and V is TRBV7-2, with 10 bases fitting TRBD1. Per the germline V gene, CDR1 is SGHTA and CDR2 is FQGNSA. The CDR3 consists of 14 residues. The junction had 5 bases not matched to a gene; V was cut back by 5 bases and J by 4 bases. CDR3 loop: CASSPRQGAYEQYF. CDR3 DNA: TGTGCCAGCAGCCCCAGACAGGGGGCGTACGAGCAGTACTTC.

The chain links TRBV13 to TRBJ1-1; no definite D call. Trimming took 5 bases from V and 0 from J, leaving 10 bases between them. The CDR3 spans 14 residues. The germline CDR1 and CDR2 sequences are PRHDT and FYEKMQ (reference sequence). CDR3: CASSQTVMNTEAFF. In DNA form, the CDR3 reads TGTGCCAGCAGCCAAACAGTGATGAACACTGAAGCTTTCTTT.

The chain carries TRBV19 and TRBJ1-2; D perhaps matches TRBD1 (5 bases). V was trimmed by 7 bases and J by 4 bases, leaving 16 bases between them. The CDR3 is 14 amino acids. Germline values: CDR1 LNHDA, CDR2 SQIVND (reference sequence). The CDR3, as DNA: TGTGCCAGTATTCCCGGAGGGACCCGCTATGGCTACACCTTC. Protein sequence: CASIPGGTRYGYTF.

The chain carries TRBV7-2 and TRBJ2-6; 11 nucleotides align to TRBD1. The CDR3 runs 15 residues. Per the germline V gene, CDR1 is SGHTA and CDR2 is FQGNSA. The ends lost 7 bases at V and 8 bases at J; junction bases unmatched: 7. CDR3: CASKLGQGVPNVLTF. The CDR3 coding sequence is TGTGCCAGCAAACTGGGACAGGGGGTCCCCAACGTCCTGACTTTC. Using reference TRBV7-2 and TRBJ2-6 for the parts outside the CDR3, the full variable domain is GAGVSQSPSNKVTEKGKDVELRCDPISGHTALYWYRQSLGQGLEFLIYFQGNSAPDKSGLPSDRFSAERTGGSVSTLTIQRTQQEDSAVYLCASKLGQGVPNVLTFGAGSRLTVL.

The genes are TRBV6-5 and TRBJ1-1; 10 bases agree with TRBD1. The CDR3 contains 15 residues. Germline V gives CDR1 MNHEY, CDR2 SVGAGI. The V and J ends lost 5 bases and 0 bases, in that order; junction bases with no gene match: 3. The CDR3 spells CASSKDRGVNTEAFF. For the CDR3, the DNA is TGTGCCAGCAGTAAGGACAGGGGGGTGAACACTGAAGCTTTCTTT.